These 13 T cell receptor beta chains were sequenced from one sample in a study of T-cell memory formation after mild COVID-19. TCRdb ran MiXCR on the 5' RACE reads and lists one entry per CDR3 protein. The profile shows about 140,000 distinct CDR3 sequences, more than 12% of them singletons. Sample: PBMCs or a T cell subset sorted from them (not recorded which). The receptors derive from an adult woman who had mild COVID-19 (a few samples of this study predate the infection). Cell type and time point are not known.

V and J are TRBV5-1 and TRBJ2-1; 13 bases are shared with TRBD2. Looked up from germline, CDR1 is SGHRS and CDR2 is YFSETQ. Trimming removed 2 bases from V and 9 bases from J; junction bases left unmatched: 2. This CDR3 has 14 residues. The CDR3 DNA follows: TGCGCCAGCAGCTTAAGGACTAGCGGGGGTGAGCAGTTCTTC. It is translated as CASSLRTSGGEQFF. Based on the CDR3 plus reference TRBV5-1 and TRBJ2-1, the full variable domain is KAGVTQTPRYLIKTRGQQVTLSCSPISGHRSVSWYQQTPGQGLQFLFEYFSETQRNKGNFPGRFSGRQFSNSRSEMNVSTLELGDSALYLCASSLRTSGGEQFFGPGTRLTVL.

This clonotype turned up a few times. The chain employs TRBV9 and TRBJ2-1; TRBD2 agrees at 11 bases. Germline V gene data show CDR1 as SGDLS and CDR2 as YYNGEE. Trimming at V came to 3 bases and at J to 4 bases, leaving 3 bases not matched to a gene. The CDR3 runs to 15 residues. CDR3 region: CASSAVAGGYNEQFF. Written as DNA, the CDR3 is TGTGCCAGCAGCGCAGTAGCGGGAGGGTACAATGAGCAGTTCTTC. Combining the CDR3 with reference TRBV9 and TRBJ2-1 gives the whole variable domain DSGVTQTPKHLITATGQRVTLRCSPRSGDLSVYWYQQSLDQGLQFLIQYYNGEERAKGNILERFSAQQFPDLHSELNLSSLELGDSALYFCASSAVAGGYNEQFFGPGTRLTVL.

This clonotype was recorded a few times. The chain has TRBV7-6 and TRBJ2-3, with 10 bases fitting TRBD1. Trimming removed 5 bases from V and 5 bases from J; junction bases left unmatched: 7. This CDR3 contains 15 residues. Germline CDR1 SGHVS, CDR2 FNYEAQ. The CDR3 sequence: CASSPTGGAEDTQYF. As DNA, the CDR3 is TGTGCCAGCAGCCCGACAGGGGGCGCGGAAGATACGCAGTATTTT. The whole variable domain, filled in from reference TRBV7-6 and TRBJ2-3, reads GAGVSQSPRYKVTKRGQDVALRCDPISGHVSLYWYRQALGQGPEFLTYFNYEAQQDKSGLPNDRFSAERPEGSISTLTIQRTEQRDSAMYRCASSPTGGAEDTQYFGPGTRLTVL.

This clonotype has only a few counts. The chain joins TRBV7-6 to TRBJ1-2; the D is unclear. The CDR3 runs 16 residues. Between the trimmed V and J ends, which lost 5 bases and 4 bases, there was a span of 20 bases. Germline CDR1 SGHVS, CDR2 FNYEAQ. DNA of the CDR3: TGTGCCAGCAGCCCAGACACCCTCGAAGGTGGCTATGGCTACACCTTC. This codes for CASSPDTLEGGYGYTF. Combining the CDR3 with reference TRBV7-6 and TRBJ1-2 gives the whole variable domain GAGVSQSPRYKVTKRGQDVALRCDPISGHVSLYWYRQALGQGPEFLTYFNYEAQQDKSGLPNDRFSAERPEGSISTLTIQRTEQRDSAMYRCASSPDTLEGGYGYTFGSGTRLTVV.

The chain joins TRBV5-1 to TRBJ2-7; TRBD1 might be the D (6 bases). Trimming cost V 4 bases and J 3 bases, with 8 bases left between them. The CDR3 loop spans 12 amino acids. Germline CDR1 SGHRS, CDR2 YFSETQ. In nucleotides, the CDR3 is TGCGCCAGCAGCGCGGACAGCTACGAGCAGTACTTC. Translated, it gives CASSADSYEQYF.

This clonotype was counted between two and nine times. This chain connects TRBV5-1 to TRBJ2-7; TRBD1 agrees at 8 bases. This CDR3 region has 16 residues. Per germline, CDR1 SGHRS and CDR2 YFSETQ. V was clipped by 1 base and J by 1 base; unmatched bases: 7. The CDR3 loop is CASSLSGTGGSYEQYF. CDR3 DNA: TGCGCCAGCAGCTTGAGCGGTACAGGGGGTTCCTACGAGCAGTACTTC.

This chain uses TRBV5-5 with TRBJ2-7, with D possibly being TRBD1 (6 bases). V shed 5 bases and J shed 2 bases, with 17 bases lying between them. From germline, CDR1 is SGHKS and CDR2 YYEKEE (reference sequence). CDR3 length: 15 residues. CDR3 amino acids: CASRSAPQGAYEQYF. The CDR3, as DNA: TGTGCCAGCAGATCGGCGCCACAGGGTGCCTACGAGCAGTACTTC.

This rearrangement joins TRBV6-5 to TRBJ1-2; D may be TRBD1 (5 bases). The CDR3 has 12 residues. V lost 5 bases, J lost 5 bases, and 9 bases lay in between. Germline V CDR1 and CDR2: MNHEY, SVGAGI. CDR3 protein: CASSPEGYGYTF. DNA of the CDR3: TGTGCCAGCAGTCCCGAGGGGTATGGCTACACCTTC.

The CDR3 coding sequence is TGTGCCAGCAGTCCTCGGTCGGCCGGGGAGCTGTTTTTT. Its protein is CASSPRSAGELFF. V and J are TRBV6-5 and TRBJ2-2; D remains ambiguous. V lost 5 bases and J 6 bases, leaving 10 bases between the germline ends. Germline CDR1 and CDR2: MNHEY and SVGAGI. The length of the CDR3 is 13 residues.

The chain uses TRBV4-3 and TRBJ2-5; 7 bases are shared with TRBD1. Germline V gives CDR1 LGHNA, CDR2 YSLEER. The trim removed 4 bases at V and 4 bases at J, leaving 9 bases unmatched. The CDR3 totals 15 residues. CDR3 protein: CASSPRAGGRETQYF. CDR3 sequence (DNA): TGCGCCAGCAGCCCCCGGGCAGGGGGAAGAGAGACCCAGTACTTC.

This clonotype showed up just a few times. This rearrangement joins TRBV4-1 to TRBJ2-1; TRBD2 agrees at 9 bases. Germline loops: CDR1 MGHRA, CDR2 YSYEKL. The CDR3 has 18 amino acids. Germline trimming cut 0 bases from V and 4 bases from J; bases unmatched to any gene: 10. CDR3 sequence: CASSQETLGRGGYNEQFF. The CDR3 DNA reads TGCGCCAGCAGCCAAGAAACCCTAGGGCGGGGGGGTTACAATGAGCAGTTCTTC.

This chain uses TRBV15 with TRBJ2-5; D perhaps matches TRBD1 (5 bases). Trimming pared 0 bases from V and 0 bases from J, leaving 8 bases between. From germline, CDR1 is LNHNV and CDR2 YYDKDF (reference sequence). The CDR3 is 15 amino acids. CDR3 nucleotides: TGTGCCACCAGCAGAGAGCTGACAGACCAAGAGACCCAGTACTTC. Protein product: CATSRELTDQETQYF.

This clonotype has a count of ten or more. The rearrangement uses TRBV10-3 and TRBJ2-1; 7 bases align to TRBD1. The V segment lost 5 bases and the J segment 5 bases; nucleotides outside the gene matches: 9. Germline lookup yields CDR1 ENHRY and CDR2 SYGVKD. The CDR3 consists of 15 residues. CDR3 region: CAISRPDRWNNEQFF. The DNA of the CDR3 is TGTGCCATCAGTAGGCCGGACAGGTGGAACAATGAGCAGTTCTTC.